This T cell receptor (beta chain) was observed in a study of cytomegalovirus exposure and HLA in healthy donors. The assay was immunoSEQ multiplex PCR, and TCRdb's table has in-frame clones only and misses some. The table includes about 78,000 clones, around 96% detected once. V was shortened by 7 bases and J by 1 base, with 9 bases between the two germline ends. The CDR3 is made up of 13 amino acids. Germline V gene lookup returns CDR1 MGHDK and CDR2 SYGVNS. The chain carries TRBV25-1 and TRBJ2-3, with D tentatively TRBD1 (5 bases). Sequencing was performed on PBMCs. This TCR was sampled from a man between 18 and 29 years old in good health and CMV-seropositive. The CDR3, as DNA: TGTGCCAGCAAGGGGAAGGGCACAGATACGCAGTATTTT. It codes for CASKGKGTDTQYF.